The next 20 T cell receptor beta chains were all read from a single sample in a study of cytomegalovirus exposure and HLA in healthy donors. With 60 Vbeta and 13 Jbeta primers, the PCR was carried out. Data came from immunoSEQ multiplex PCR; TCRdb stores just in-frame clones and leaves some out. The data show roughly 110,000 clones, roughly 80% seen once. Sequenced: PBMCs. The source is a man between 60 and 75 years old in good health and CMV-seronegative.

The chain links TRBV5-1 to TRBJ2-3; D is unclear. Germline assignment: CDR1 SGHRS and CDR2 YFSETQ. The CDR3 length is 14 residues. V was shortened by 0 bases and J by 0 bases, with 5 bases between the two germline ends. CDR3 protein: CASSLGASTDTQYF. As DNA, the CDR3 is TGCGCCAGCAGCTTGGGGGCTAGCACAGATACGCAGTATTTT.

J is TRBJ1-3 and V is TRBV6-1, with 9 bases fitting TRBD1. The V gene end was trimmed by 4 bases and the J gene end by 0 bases; junction bases not matched to a gene: 16. This CDR3 contains 20 residues. The germline CDR1 and CDR2 sequences are MNHNS and SASEGT. CDR3 bases: TGTGCCAGCAGTGGGCCGGGACAGGGTGATGGAAAGGGCTCTGGAAACACCATATATTTT. As protein: CASSGPGQGDGKGSGNTIYF.

The rearrangement joins TRBV6-1 to TRBJ2-3, with a weak D call TRBD2 (7 bases). CDR3 size: 14 residues. V lost 1 base and J lost 6, with 11 bases in between. Germline V gene lookup returns CDR1 MNHNS and CDR2 SASEGT. The CDR3 sequence is CASSEGGGGDTQYF. The DNA for the CDR3 is TGTGCCAGCAGTGAAGGGGGGGGCGGGGATACGCAGTATTTT.

CDR3 nucleotides: TGTGCCAGCTCACTTAGAAAAACTAATGAAAAACTGTTTTTT. It codes for CASSLRKTNEKLFF. The gene calls are TRBV18 and TRBJ1-4; D gene uncertain. V was shortened by 4 bases and J by 1 base, with 7 bases between the two germline ends. CDR1 is KGHSH, CDR2 LQKENI, per germline. CDR3 length: 14 residues.

V and J are TRBV5-4 and TRBJ2-5, with D tentatively TRBD1 (6 bases). With 1 base removed from V and 4 bases from J, the gap between germline ends came to 14 bases. The CDR3 contains 15 residues. Germline V lookup: CDR1 SGHNT, CDR2 YYREEE (reference sequence). The CDR3 spells CASSLYGGRGETQYF. In DNA, the CDR3 is TGTGCCAGCAGCTTGTATGGGGGCCGGGGAGAGACCCAGTACTTC.

The CDR3 nucleotides are TGTGCCTATCACTCCGGGTGGGACTATGGCTACACCTTC. As protein: CAYHSGWDYGYTF. The V and J genes are TRBV30 and TRBJ1-2; D remains unclear. CDR1 is GTSNPN, CDR2 SVGIG, per germline (reference sequence). Trimming removed 7 bases at V and 3 bases at J, with 15 bases between. This CDR3 region has 13 residues.

The chain combines TRBV7-9 with TRBJ1-1, with 8 positions matching TRBD1. The CDR3 totals 16 residues. Looked up from germline, CDR1 is SEHNR and CDR2 is FQNEAQ (reference sequence). The V segment lost 5 bases and the J segment 10 bases; nucleotides outside the gene matches: 18. CDR3 loop: CASSGARTGLSYLAFF. In DNA, the CDR3 is TGTGCCAGCAGCGGCGCGAGGACAGGGTTAAGTTACTTAGCTTTCTTT.

This clone appeared many times. The chain has TRBV6-1 and TRBJ2-2; D perhaps matches TRBD2 (7 bases). Germline V lookup: CDR1 MNHNS, CDR2 SASEGT. The CDR3 length is 17 residues. Trimming cost V 4 bases and J 5 bases, with 20 bases left between them. The CDR3 sequence is CASSAGGIQGGTGELFF. The CDR3 region has the DNA TGTGCCAGCAGTGCCGGGGGGATACAGGGCGGAACCGGGGAGCTGTTTTTT.

Note on this clone: The same CDR3 can be traced to other DNA sequences in this sample. The rearrangement joins TRBV5-1 to TRBJ2-5; 9 bases match TRBD2. V trimming: 0 bases; J trimming: 5 bases; junction bases outside the gene matches: 5. Germline V gene lookup returns CDR1 SGHRS and CDR2 YFSETQ. The CDR3 covers 15 residues. The CDR3 coding sequence is TGCGCCAGCAGCTTGGTCGCGGGGGGGCAGGAGACCCAGTACTTC. Protein product: CASSLVAGGQETQYF.

The chain combines TRBV7-9 with TRBJ1-1; 7 bases are a match to TRBD1. CDR1 and CDR2 from the germline V gene are SEHNR and FQNEAQ (reference sequence). V dropped 5 bases and J dropped 10; count of bases not matched to a gene: 13. The CDR3 covers 14 residues. CDR3 DNA: TGTGCCAGCAGCGCAGACAGGGACTTACGGACAGCTTTCTTT. Encoded protein: CASSADRDLRTAFF. The full variable domain, completed using reference TRBV7-9 and TRBJ1-1, is DTGVSQNPRHKITKRGQNVTFRCDPISEHNRLYWYRQTLGQGPEFLTYFQNEAQLEKSRLLSDRFSAERPKGSFSTLEIQRTEQGDSAMYLCASSADRDLRTAFFGQGTRLTVV.

V and J are TRBV2 and TRBJ2-2; the match to TRBD2 covers 8 bases. In germline, CDR1 is SNHLY, CDR2 FYNNEI. The V gene end was trimmed by 6 bases and the J gene end by 0 bases; junction bases not matched to a gene: 3. The CDR3 sequence is 15 residues long. CDR3 bases: TGTGCCAGCAGGCGACTAGCGTCGAACACCGGGGAGCTGTTTTTT. It translates to CASRRLASNTGELFF.

This chain links TRBV7-3 with TRBJ2-3, with a tentative D call TRBD2 (5 bases). The V end was cut by 2 bases, the J end by 5 bases, with 11 bases between. The length of the CDR3 is 14 residues. The V gene's germline CDR1 is SGHTA and CDR2 FQGTGA. CDR3 amino acids: CASSLGLAGDTQYF. The CDR3 DNA is TGTGCCAGCAGCTTAGGGCTAGCAGGAGATACGCAGTATTTT.

J is TRBJ1-6 and V is TRBV19, with TRBD1 matching 9 bases. This CDR3 has 16 amino acids. V was pared by 4 bases and J by 6 bases, with 7 bases of the junction left unmatched. Germline V gene lookup returns CDR1 LNHDA and CDR2 SQIVND (reference sequence). This CDR3 reads CASSTPRGQGNSPLHF. The CDR3 nucleotides are TGTGCCAGTAGTACTCCCCGGGGACAGGGTAATTCACCCCTCCACTTT.

V usage is TRBV5-1 and J usage is TRBJ2-3; 8 bases fit TRBD2. The CDR3 runs 13 residues. The V gene's germline CDR1 is SGHRS and CDR2 YFSETQ. The junction had 6 bases not matched to a gene; V was cut back by 8 bases and J by 4 bases. The CDR3 nucleotides read TGCGCCAGTTTCAGCGGGGGTGCAGATACGCAGTATTTT. Its translation: CASFSGGADTQYF.

The chain combines TRBV6-5 with TRBJ1-4, with D uncertain. CDR1 is MNHEY and CDR2 is SVGAGI in the germline V gene. V lost 7 bases and J lost 7, with 13 bases in between. This CDR3 contains 13 residues. The CDR3 coding sequence is TGTGCCAGCAAGACACCGACCGTTGAAAAACTGTTTTTT. This encodes CASKTPTVEKLFF.

The V call is TRBV6-1, the J call TRBJ2-7; 12 bases are shared with TRBD1. CDR3 size: 15 residues. J lost 1 base, V lost 6 bases, and 4 bases had no gene match. In germline, CDR1 is MNHNS, CDR2 SASEGT. CDR3 coding DNA: TGTGCCAGCAGGGCGGGACAGGGGGCTTCCTACGAGCAGTACGTC. Translating gives CASRAGQGASYEQYV.

This clone was seen just once. V gene TRBV27 combines with J gene TRBJ2-5, with D possibly matching TRBD1 (7 bases). CDR1 is MNHEY, CDR2 SMNVEV, per germline (reference sequence). This CDR3 is built from 17 residues. Trimming removed 6 bases at V and 7 bases at J, with 27 bases between. The CDR3 sequence is CASRSFGTETPGGTQYF. Here the CDR3 DNA reads TGTGCCAGCAGATCTTTCGGGACAGAAACACCCGGGGGGACCCAGTACTTC.

The chain is built from TRBV4-3 and TRBJ2-1, with 12 positions matching TRBD2. V was pared by 2 bases and J by 2 bases, with 4 bases of the junction left unmatched. The germline gives CDR1 LGHNA, CDR2 YSLEER. This CDR3 region has 17 residues. The CDR3 reads CASSQTTSGGPYNEQFF. For the CDR3, the DNA is TGCGCCAGCAGCCAAACCACTAGCGGGGGGCCCTACAATGAGCAGTTCTTC.

This clone was found once. One end of the junction is discordant with germline, which a read error may explain. V and J are TRBV2 and TRBJ1-6, with TRBD1 matching over 12 bases. Germline V lookup: CDR1 SNHLY, CDR2 FYNNEI. There are 13 residues in the CDR3. CDR3 coding DNA: TGTGCCAGCAGTACTCTCTCCGGGACAGGGGGCCTCTTT. Its translation is CASSTLSGTGGLF. The variable domain in full, with the rest retrieved from reference TRBV2 and TRBJ1-6, is EPEVTQTPSHQVTQMGQEVILRCVPISNHLYFYWYRQILGQKVEFLVSFYNNEISEKSEIFDDQFSVERPDGSNFTLKIRSTKLEDSAMYFCASSTLSGTGGLFGNGTRLTVT.

The rearrangement uses TRBV6-5 and TRBJ1-2, with 9 bases matching TRBD1. The CDR3 runs 14 residues. The junction had 9 bases not matched to a gene; V was cut back by 6 bases and J by 7 bases. Germline V CDR1 and CDR2: MNHEY, SVGAGI. The CDR3 nucleotides are TGTGCCAGCAGGTCGGGAGGACAGGGGTTTGGCTACACCTTC. This gives the protein CASRSGGQGFGYTF.